This T cell receptor (beta chain) was obtained from a study of blood T cells in healthy people across ages. Next came a second PCR, run for about 7 to 12 cycles, which used a sample-barcoded 5' primer along with a J-beta primer mix. TCRdb re-analysed the 5' RACE reads in MiXCR, keeping a single row per CDR3 protein. In the table there are roughly 1,000,000 distinct CDR3 sequences, approximately 26% of which are singletons. This clonotype has a handful of counts. CDR3 size: 13 residues. The germline V gene encodes CDR1 SEHNR and CDR2 FQNEAQ (reference sequence). Trimming stripped 6 bases from V and 4 bases from J, with 10 bases between. The sample was also reused in another study, on T cells of mothers and their children.

The receptor was derived from a girl between 2 and 10 years old in good health. This chain links TRBV7-9 with TRBJ1-5; possible D gene TRBD1, 5 bases. Sequencing input: blood. CDR3 protein: CASSRGYNQPQHF. Here the CDR3 DNA reads TGTGCCAGCAGTCGGGGGTATAATCAGCCCCAGCATTTT.